This T cell receptor (beta chain) was observed in a study of control samples from healthy donors and cancer patients. The method was immunoSEQ multiplex PCR; TCRdb's version includes in-frame clones alone and lacks a portion of them. Of 95,000 to 150,000 clones in the sample, roughly 84% were seen once. There are 15 residues in the CDR3. V was cut by 1 base and J by 4 bases, with 10 bases left in between. Germline V gives CDR1 KGHDR, CDR2 SFDVKD. Material for sequencing was blood. J is TRBJ2-1 and V is TRBV24-1; D might be TRBD2 (7 bases). The clonotype originates from a man aged 35 to 55 in good health. This CDR3 is CATSDFGGAYNEQFF. CDR3 DNA sequence: TGTGCCACCAGTGATTTTGGGGGGGCTTACAATGAGCAGTTCTTC.